The source of this T cell receptor beta chain is a study of blood T cell repertoires in COVID-19. For the study at large: Some COVID-19 samples were acute and others convalescent; all came from the United States, Italy and Spain.

This CDR3 has 15 amino acids. Germline V CDR1 and CDR2: MNHEY, SMNVEV (reference sequence). The V end lost 3 bases, the J end lost 5 bases, and 14 bases lay between the germline ends. Study processing details: Reference gene primer amplification yielded estimated nucleated cell counts. Method: immunoSEQ multiplex PCR; TCRdb's copy keeps in-frame clones and lacks some. V and J calls and clone size follow that table, whereas D and trimming were derived from the DNA. This table holds some 83,000 clones, more than 70% found once. The receptor was isolated from a man aged 55 to 70 with acute or convalescent COVID-19. Sequenced input: peripheral blood. The V call is TRBV27, the J call TRBJ2-1; a possible D gene is TRBD2 (6 bases). The CDR3 loop reads CASSFTGLFNNEQFF. CDR3 bases: TGTGCCAGCAGTTTTACGGGACTTTTCAACAATGAGCAGTTCTTC.